The rows below give T cell receptor beta chains drawn from one sample of a study of PD-1 blockade in classical Hodgkin lymphoma. TCRdb's table, derived via immunoSEQ multiplex PCR, lists solely in-frame clones and lacks some. The sample records several thousand clones, roughly 75% being singletons. Sequencing was performed on peripheral blood mononuclear cells (PBMCs), taken at baseline. Every receptor here comes from a human donor with classical Hodgkin lymphoma. The CDR3 runs from the conserved cysteine through the conserved F or W. The order of the fields is D gene, J gene, V gene, clone size, CDR3 DNA, CDR3 protein. D genes are given only for firm matches. Clone size, where shown, is once, few, many, or a class for clones that have expanded.

D: -
J: TRBJ2-1
V: TRBV28
size: -
DNA: TGTGCCAGCAGTTTTTTCGGTTCGGACAATGAGCAGTTCTTC
CDR3: CASSFFGSDNEQFF

D: -
J: TRBJ1-1
V: TRBV9
size: -
DNA: TGTGCCAGCAGCGCCTCAGGGGATAACACTGAAGCTTTCTTT
CDR3: CASSASGDNTEAFF

D: -
J: TRBJ2-1
V: TRBV28
size: -
DNA: TGTGCCAGCACTCTAGGGGGCTCCTACAATGAGCAGTTCTTC
CDR3: CASTLGGSYNEQFF

D: -
J: TRBJ2-7
V: TRBV4-3
size: -
DNA: TGCGCCAGCAGCCAAGATCAAGTCGACGAGCAGTACTTC
CDR3: CASSQDQVDEQYF

D: -
J: TRBJ2-1
V: TRBV15
size: -
DNA: TGTGCCACCAGCAGAGATTACCGTGAGCAGTTCTTC
CDR3: CATSRDYREQFF

D: TRBD1
J: TRBJ1-1
V: TRBV29-1
size: -
DNA: TGCAGCACAGGGGGCTTCGGCACTGAAGCTTTCTTT
CDR3: CSTGGFGTEAFF

D: -
J: TRBJ2-7
V: TRBV28
size: -
DNA: TGTGCCAGCAGTTTTTACGTGGGAGAGTCCTACGAGCAGTACTTC
CDR3: CASSFYVGESYEQYF

D: TRBD1
J: TRBJ2-7
V: TRBV7-9
size: -
DNA: TGTGCCATCTACCGGGACAGTTCTTCCTACGAGCAGTACTTC
CDR3: CAIYRDSSSYEQYF

D: -
J: TRBJ1-5
V: TRBV19
size: few
DNA: TGTGCCAGTAGTATAGATCCTGCTCAGCCCCAGCATTTT
CDR3: CASSIDPAQPQHF

D: -
J: TRBJ2-2
V: TRBV7-3
size: -
DNA: TGTGCCAGCAGCTTGAGCGGGTACACCGGGGAGCTGTTTTTT
CDR3: CASSLSGYTGELFF

D: -
J: TRBJ1-2
V: TRBV6-5
size: -
DNA: TGTGCCAGCAGTTACACCGGTTCGGGGGAGGGCTACACCTTC
CDR3: CASSYTGSGEGYTF

D: -
J: TRBJ2-2
V: TRBV7-8
size: -
DNA: TGTGCCAGCAGTAGAGAGCGCTTGAACACCGGGGAGCTGTTTTTT
CDR3: CASSRERLNTGELFF

D: -
J: TRBJ2-7
V: TRBV4-3
size: -
DNA: TGCGCCAGCAGCCCCGGTGCAGGCGGGACCTACGAGCAGTACTTC
CDR3: CASSPGAGGTYEQYF

D: TRBD1
J: TRBJ2-1
V: TRBV6-5
size: -
DNA: TGTGCCAGCAGATCAGGGGGCGCCCACAATGAGCAGTTCTTC
CDR3: CASRSGGAHNEQFF

D: -
J: TRBJ2-2
V: TRBV13
size: -
DNA: TGTGCCACCCGAGAGACGAACACCGGGGAGCTGTTTTTT
CDR3: CATRETNTGELFF

D: -
J: TRBJ1-4
V: TRBV2
size: -
DNA: TGTGCCAGCAGTGAAGGCGGAACGGACGATGAAAAACTGTTTTTT
CDR3: CASSEGGTDDEKLFF

D: -
J: TRBJ1-6
V: TRBV7-2
size: -
DNA: TGTGCCAGCAGCCCCGGACAGCTAAATTCACCCCTCCACTTT
CDR3: CASSPGQLNSPLHF

D: -
J: TRBJ2-3
V: TRBV29-1
size: few
DNA: TGCAGCGTTGAACGTCTGAGCACAGATACGCAGTATTTT
CDR3: CSVERLSTDTQYF

D: TRBD1
J: TRBJ1-5
V: TRBV19
size: -
DNA: TGTGCCAGTAGTATGTCAGGAGCAGGGGGTATCAATCAGCCCCAGCATTTT
CDR3: CASSMSGAGGINQPQHF

D: -
J: TRBJ1-4
V: TRBV28
size: -
DNA: TGTGCCAGCAGTTTTTGGTCTACAGGCAAGGAAAAACTGTTTTTT
CDR3: CASSFWSTGKEKLFF

D: TRBD2
J: TRBJ2-1
V: TRBV6-6
size: -
DNA: TGTGCCAGCAGTTACTCGAACCTAGCGGGATTCAATGAGCAGTTCTTC
CDR3: CASSYSNLAGFNEQFF

D: -
J: TRBJ2-2
V: TRBV6-6
size: -
DNA: TGTGCCAGCAGTTACGAGGGGGAGCCCGGGGAGCTGTTTTTT
CDR3: CASSYEGEPGELFF

D: -
J: TRBJ1-2
V: TRBV4-1
size: -
DNA: TGCGCCAGCAGCCAAGAGGCCGTCAGAGCTAACTATGGCTACACCTTC
CDR3: CASSQEAVRANYGYTF

D: -
J: TRBJ2-7
V: TRBV2
size: -
DNA: TGTGCCAGCAAGGAAGAGCAGACCATTAGGGAGCAGTACTTC
CDR3: CASKEEQTIREQYF

D: -
J: TRBJ2-1
V: TRBV7-9
size: -
DNA: TGTGCCAGCAGCTTAGATATCTCCTACAATGAGCAGTTCTTC
CDR3: CASSLDISYNEQFF

D: -
J: TRBJ2-1
V: TRBV7-8
size: -
DNA: TGTGCCAGCAGCGCTTACAGGGTTCCGACCTACAATGAGCAGTTCTTC
CDR3: CASSAYRVPTYNEQFF

D: -
J: TRBJ2-5
V: TRBV6-6
size: -
DNA: TGTGCCAGCAGTGGGGGGCGTACCGGGTCGGAGACCCAGTACTTC
CDR3: CASSGGRTGSETQYF

D: -
J: TRBJ2-7
V: TRBV10-3
size: -
DNA: TGTGCCATCAGTGAGTCGGTCGAGCAGTACTTC
CDR3: CAISESVEQYF

D: -
J: TRBJ2-1
V: TRBV5-1
size: -
DNA: TGCGCCAGCAGCCCACTAGCAGGGATAAACAATGAGCAGTTCTTC
CDR3: CASSPLAGINNEQFF

D: -
J: TRBJ2-7
V: TRBV7-9
size: -
DNA: TGTGCCAGCAGCTTAGTACGCGGCCAGACCTACGAGCAGTACTTC
CDR3: CASSLVRGQTYEQYF

D: -
J: TRBJ2-1
V: TRBV7-2
size: -
DNA: TGTGCCAGCAGCTTAGGGACTACCAACAATGAGCAGTTCTTC
CDR3: CASSLGTTNNEQFF